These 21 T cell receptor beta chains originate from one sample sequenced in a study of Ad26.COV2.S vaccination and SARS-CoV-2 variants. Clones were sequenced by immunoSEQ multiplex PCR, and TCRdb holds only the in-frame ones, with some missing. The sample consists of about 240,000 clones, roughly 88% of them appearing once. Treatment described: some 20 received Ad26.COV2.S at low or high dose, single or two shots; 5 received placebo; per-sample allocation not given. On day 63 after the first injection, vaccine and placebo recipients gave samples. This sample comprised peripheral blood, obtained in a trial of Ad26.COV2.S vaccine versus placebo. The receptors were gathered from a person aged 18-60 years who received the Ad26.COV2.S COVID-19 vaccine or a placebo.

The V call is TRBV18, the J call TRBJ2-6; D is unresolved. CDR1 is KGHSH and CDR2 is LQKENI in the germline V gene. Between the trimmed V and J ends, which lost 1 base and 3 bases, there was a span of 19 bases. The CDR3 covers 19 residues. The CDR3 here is CASSPLDAQGPGGANVLTF. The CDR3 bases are TGTGCCAGCTCACCACTCGACGCGCAAGGGCCGGGTGGGGCCAACGTCCTGACTTTC.

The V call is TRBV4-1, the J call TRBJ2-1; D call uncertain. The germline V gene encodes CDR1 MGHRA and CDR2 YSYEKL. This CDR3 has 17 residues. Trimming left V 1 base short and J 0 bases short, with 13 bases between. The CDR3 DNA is TGCGCCAGCAGCCAAGGAAAAGACTGGAGCTCCTACAATGAGCAGTTCTTC. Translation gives CASSQGKDWSSYNEQFF.

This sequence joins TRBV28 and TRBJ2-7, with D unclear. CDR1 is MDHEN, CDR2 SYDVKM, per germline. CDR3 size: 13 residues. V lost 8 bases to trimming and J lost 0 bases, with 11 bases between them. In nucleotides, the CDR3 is TGTGCCAGCCTAAACTCCCTCTCCTACGAGCAGTACTTC. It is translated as CASLNSLSYEQYF.

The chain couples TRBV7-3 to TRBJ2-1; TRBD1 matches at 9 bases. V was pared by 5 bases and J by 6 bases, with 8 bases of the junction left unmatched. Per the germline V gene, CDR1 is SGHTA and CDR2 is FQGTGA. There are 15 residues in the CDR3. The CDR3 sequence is CASSRTGTGSNEQFF. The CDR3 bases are TGTGCCAGCAGCAGAACCGGGACAGGGAGCAATGAGCAGTTCTTC.

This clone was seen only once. The CDR3 is CASNSYNEQFF. The CDR3 nucleotides are TGTGCCAGCAATTCTTACAATGAGCAGTTCTTC. J is TRBJ2-1 and V is TRBV25-1; D call uncertain. V lost 7 bases and J 4 bases, leaving 5 bases between the germline ends. Germline values: CDR1 MGHDK, CDR2 SYGVNS. This CDR3 is 11 amino acids long.

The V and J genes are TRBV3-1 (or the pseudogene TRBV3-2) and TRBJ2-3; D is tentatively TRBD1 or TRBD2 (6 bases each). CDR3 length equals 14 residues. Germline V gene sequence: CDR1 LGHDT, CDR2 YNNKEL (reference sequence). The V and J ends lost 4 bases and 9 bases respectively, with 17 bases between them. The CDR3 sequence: CASSPNNVGGTQYF. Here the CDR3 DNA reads TGTGCCAGCAGCCCGAACAACGTGGGGGGCACGCAGTATTTT.

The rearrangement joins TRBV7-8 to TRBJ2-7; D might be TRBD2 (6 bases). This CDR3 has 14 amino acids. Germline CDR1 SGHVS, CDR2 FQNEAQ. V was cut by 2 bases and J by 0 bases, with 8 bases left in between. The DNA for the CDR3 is TGTGCCAGCAGCTTAACCGGGGGCTCCTACGAGCAGTACTTC. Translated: CASSLTGGSYEQYF.

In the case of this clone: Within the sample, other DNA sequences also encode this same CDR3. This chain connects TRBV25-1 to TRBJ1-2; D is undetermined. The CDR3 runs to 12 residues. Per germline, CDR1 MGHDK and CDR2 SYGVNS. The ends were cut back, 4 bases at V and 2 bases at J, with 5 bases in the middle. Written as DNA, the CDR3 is TGTGCCAGCAGTGGAGGGAACTATGGCTACACCTTC. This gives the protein CASSGGNYGYTF.

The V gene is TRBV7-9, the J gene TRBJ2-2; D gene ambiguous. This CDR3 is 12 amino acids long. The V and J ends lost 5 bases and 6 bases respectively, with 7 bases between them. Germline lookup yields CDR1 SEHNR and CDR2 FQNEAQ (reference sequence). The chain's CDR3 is CASSHNAGELFF. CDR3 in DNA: TGTGCCAGCAGCCACAACGCCGGGGAGCTGTTTTTT. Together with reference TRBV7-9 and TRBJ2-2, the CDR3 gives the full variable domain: DTGVSQNPRHKITKRGQNVTFRCDPISEHNRLYWYRQTLGQGPEFLTYFQNEAQLEKSRLLSDRFSAERPKGSFSTLEIQRTEQGDSAMYLCASSHNAGELFFGEGSRLTVL.

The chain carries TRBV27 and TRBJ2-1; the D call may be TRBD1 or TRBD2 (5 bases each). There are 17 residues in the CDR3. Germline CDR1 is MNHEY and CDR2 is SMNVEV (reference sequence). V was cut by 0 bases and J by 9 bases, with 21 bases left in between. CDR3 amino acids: CASSLSLTARGLGEQFF. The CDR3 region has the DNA TGTGCCAGCAGTTTATCCCTGACGGCGAGGGGTCTGGGTGAGCAGTTCTTC.

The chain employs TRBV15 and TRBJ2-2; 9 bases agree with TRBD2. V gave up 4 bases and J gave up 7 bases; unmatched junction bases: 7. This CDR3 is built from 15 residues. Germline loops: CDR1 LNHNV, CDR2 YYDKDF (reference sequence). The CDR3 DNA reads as TGTGCCACCAGCAAGCCTAGCGGGAAAGGCGGGGAGCTGTTTTTT. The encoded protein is CATSKPSGKGGELFF.

CDR3 bases: TGTGCCAGCAGCTTAGATCAAGAGACCCAGTACTTC. Residues: CASSLDQETQYF. This rearrangement joins TRBV7-8 to TRBJ2-5; no firm D call. The germline V and J ends were trimmed by 1 base and 2 bases, with 2 bases remaining between them. CDR1 is SGHVS, CDR2 FQNEAQ, per germline. The CDR3 extends over 12 amino acids.

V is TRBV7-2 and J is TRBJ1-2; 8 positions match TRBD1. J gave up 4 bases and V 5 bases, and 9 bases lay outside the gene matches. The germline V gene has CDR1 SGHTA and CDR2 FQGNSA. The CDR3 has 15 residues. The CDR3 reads CASSPPDRAGYGYTF. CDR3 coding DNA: TGTGCCAGCAGCCCCCCGGACAGGGCCGGCTATGGCTACACCTTC.

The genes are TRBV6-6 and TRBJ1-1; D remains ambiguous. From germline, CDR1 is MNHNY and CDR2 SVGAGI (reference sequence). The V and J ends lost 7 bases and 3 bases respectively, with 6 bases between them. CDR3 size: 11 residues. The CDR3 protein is CASTTYTEAFF. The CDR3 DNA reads TGTGCCAGCACTACGTACACTGAAGCTTTCTTT.

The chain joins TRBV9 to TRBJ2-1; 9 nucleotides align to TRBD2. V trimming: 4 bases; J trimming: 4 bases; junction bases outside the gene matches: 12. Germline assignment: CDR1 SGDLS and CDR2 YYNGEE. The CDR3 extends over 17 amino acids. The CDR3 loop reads CASSTPTSGLNYNEQFF. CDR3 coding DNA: TGTGCCAGCAGCACCCCGACTAGCGGCCTTAATTACAATGAGCAGTTCTTC.

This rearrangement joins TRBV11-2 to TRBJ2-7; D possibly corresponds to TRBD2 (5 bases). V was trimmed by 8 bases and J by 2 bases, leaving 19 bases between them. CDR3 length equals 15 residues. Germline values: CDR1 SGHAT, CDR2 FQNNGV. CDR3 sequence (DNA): TGTGCCAGCCACAAAGGGAGCCGGATTCCCTACGAGCAGTACTTC. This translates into CASHKGSRIPYEQYF.

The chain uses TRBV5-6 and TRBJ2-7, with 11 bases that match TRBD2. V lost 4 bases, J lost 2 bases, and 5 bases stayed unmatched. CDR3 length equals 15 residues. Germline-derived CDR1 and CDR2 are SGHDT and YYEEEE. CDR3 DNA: TGTGCCAGCAGCGAAGTAGCGGGGGGGCCCTACGAGCAGTACTTC. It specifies CASSEVAGGPYEQYF.

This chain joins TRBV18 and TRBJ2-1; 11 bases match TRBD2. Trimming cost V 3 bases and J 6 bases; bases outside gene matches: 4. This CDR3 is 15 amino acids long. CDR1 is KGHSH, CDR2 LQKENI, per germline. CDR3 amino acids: CASSPIGTSGNEQFF. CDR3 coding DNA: TGTGCCAGCTCACCGATCGGGACTAGCGGCAATGAGCAGTTCTTC.

The CDR3 bases are TGTGCCATCAGTGAATCGGCTAGAGGGGATTCACCCCTCCACTTT. This encodes CAISESARGDSPLHF. The chain is built from TRBV10-3 and TRBJ1-6; tentative D call: TRBD1 (5 bases). Germline assignment: CDR1 ENHRY and CDR2 SYGVKD. The CDR3 length is 15 residues. V was trimmed by 3 bases and J by 8 bases, leaving 14 bases between them.

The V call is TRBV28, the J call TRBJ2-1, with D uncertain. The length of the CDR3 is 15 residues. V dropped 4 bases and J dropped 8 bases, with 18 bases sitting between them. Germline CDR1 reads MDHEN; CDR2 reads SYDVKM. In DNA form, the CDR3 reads TGTGCCAGCAGTTACCCTTTCCGTCGACTCGATGAGCAGTTCTTC. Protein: CASSYPFRRLDEQFF.

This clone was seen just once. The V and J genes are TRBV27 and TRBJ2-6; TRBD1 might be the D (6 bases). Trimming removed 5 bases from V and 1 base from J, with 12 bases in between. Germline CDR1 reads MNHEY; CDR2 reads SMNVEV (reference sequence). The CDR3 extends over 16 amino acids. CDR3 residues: CASSPVQGSGANVLTF. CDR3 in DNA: TGTGCCAGCAGTCCCGTACAGGGATCTGGGGCCAACGTCCTGACTTTC.